These T cell receptor beta chains were read from a single sample in a study of T-cell memory formation after mild COVID-19. Using its own MiXCR run on the 5' RACE reads, TCRdb lists one record per CDR3 protein. The table shows over 250,000 distinct CDR3 sequences, with roughly 15% occurring only once. Material for sequencing was PBMCs or a T cell subset sorted from them (not recorded which). These receptors originate from a man aged 18 to 29 who had mild COVID-19 (a few samples of this study predate the infection). Cell type and time point are not known. The CDR3 runs from the conserved cysteine through the conserved F or W. The order of the fields is V gene, D gene, J gene, clone size, CDR3 DNA, CDR3 protein. D genes are given only for firm matches. The listing skips clone size in some rows; elsewhere it reads once, few, many or a size class.

v_gene: TRBV3-1; d_gene: TRBD2; j_gene: TRBJ2-5; abundance: few; CDR3nt: TGTGCCAGCAGCCAATGGACTAGCGGAGCGATACAAGAGACCCAGTACTTC; CDR3aa: CASSQWTSGAIQETQYF
v_gene: TRBV5-1; d_gene: -; j_gene: TRBJ1-3; abundance: -; CDR3nt: TGCGCCAGCAGCCCCCTGGCAGGGTCCGGAAACACCATATATTTT; CDR3aa: CASSPLAGSGNTIYF
v_gene: TRBV28; d_gene: -; j_gene: TRBJ1-3; abundance: -; CDR3nt: TGTGCCAGCGGAGGCCTCTACACCATATATTTT; CDR3aa: CASGGLYTIYF
v_gene: TRBV7-2; d_gene: -; j_gene: TRBJ1-5; abundance: -; CDR3nt: TGTGCCAGCAGCTTAGCGACAGTATTATCTCAGCCCCAGCATTTT; CDR3aa: CASSLATVLSQPQHF
v_gene: TRBV18; d_gene: -; j_gene: TRBJ2-3; abundance: -; CDR3nt: TGTGCCAGCTCACCTGACTATCTCTTAACAGATACGCAGTATTTT; CDR3aa: CASSPDYLLTDTQYF
v_gene: TRBV5-1; d_gene: -; j_gene: TRBJ2-5; abundance: -; CDR3nt: TGCGCCAGCAGCCTAGGGGCGGCCCCGAAGACCCAGTACTTC; CDR3aa: CASSLGAAPKTQYF
v_gene: TRBV6-5; d_gene: -; j_gene: TRBJ2-5; abundance: -; CDR3nt: TGTGCCAGCAGCAGGAGCTGGGAGACCCAGTACTTC; CDR3aa: CASSRSWETQYF
v_gene: TRBV5-1; d_gene: -; j_gene: TRBJ1-1; abundance: -; CDR3nt: TGCGCCAGCAGCTTCCACAGAGCGAACACTGAAGCTTTCTTT; CDR3aa: CASSFHRANTEAFF
v_gene: TRBV7-9; d_gene: -; j_gene: TRBJ2-1; abundance: -; CDR3nt: TGTGCCAGCAGCTTAAGAGTGGCAACCAATGAGCAGTTCTTC; CDR3aa: CASSLRVATNEQFF
v_gene: TRBV3-1; d_gene: -; j_gene: TRBJ1-2; abundance: -; CDR3nt: TGTGCCAGCAGCCGGCCCGGGAGAAACTATGGCTACACCTTC; CDR3aa: CASSRPGRNYGYTF
v_gene: TRBV19; d_gene: TRBD2; j_gene: TRBJ2-1; abundance: -; CDR3nt: TGTGCCAGTAGCATCCTAGCGGGGGGGGAGGATGAGCAGTTCTTC; CDR3aa: CASSILAGGEDEQFF
v_gene: TRBV5-1; d_gene: -; j_gene: TRBJ2-1; abundance: -; CDR3nt: TGCGCCAGCAGCCAGGAGGGACAGAATTACAATGAGCAGTTCTTC; CDR3aa: CASSQEGQNYNEQFF
v_gene: TRBV29-1; d_gene: -; j_gene: TRBJ2-7; abundance: few; CDR3nt: TGCAGCTGCTATGATGCCTACGAGCAGTACTTC; CDR3aa: CSCYDAYEQYF
v_gene: TRBV4-1; d_gene: -; j_gene: TRBJ1-5; abundance: -; CDR3nt: TGCGCCAGCAGCCAAGCGCGAGGGATTGGGAATCAGCCCCAGCATTTT; CDR3aa: CASSQARGIGNQPQHF
v_gene: TRBV7-8; d_gene: -; j_gene: TRBJ1-1; abundance: -; CDR3nt: TGTGCCAGCCTCCCCGGGGGCTGGACTGAAGCTTTCTTT; CDR3aa: CASLPGGWTEAFF
v_gene: TRBV20-1; d_gene: -; j_gene: TRBJ2-3; abundance: -; CDR3nt: TGCAGTGCTAGAGTTGAAAATACGCAGTATTTT; CDR3aa: CSARVENTQYF
v_gene: TRBV4-3; d_gene: -; j_gene: TRBJ1-4; abundance: -; CDR3nt: TGCGCCAGCAGCCAAGAACCCAACCAGCAGGAAAAACTGTTTTTT; CDR3aa: CASSQEPNQQEKLFF
v_gene: TRBV9; d_gene: -; j_gene: TRBJ2-7; abundance: -; CDR3nt: TGTGCCAGCAGCCCGCCAGGGATGACCTACGAGCAGTACTTC; CDR3aa: CASSPPGMTYEQYF
v_gene: TRBV11-2; d_gene: TRBD2; j_gene: TRBJ2-7; abundance: few; CDR3nt: TGTGCCAGCAGCCAGCTACATGCGGGGGGCACCTACGAGCAGTACTTC; CDR3aa: CASSQLHAGGTYEQYF
v_gene: TRBV5-1; d_gene: -; j_gene: TRBJ2-1; abundance: -; CDR3nt: TGCGCCAGCAGCTTGGCAGTAAGGGGTCGGAACAATGAGCAGTTCTTC; CDR3aa: CASSLAVRGRNNEQFF
v_gene: TRBV7-9; d_gene: TRBD2; j_gene: TRBJ2-1; abundance: medium-sized; CDR3nt: TGTGCCAGCAGCTTAGTTGGAGCGGGGAACAATGAGCAGTTCTTC; CDR3aa: CASSLVGAGNNEQFF
v_gene: TRBV6-5; d_gene: -; j_gene: TRBJ2-2; abundance: few; CDR3nt: TGTGCCAGCAGGCGGGGAGTAGCAAACACCGGGGAGCTGTTTTTT; CDR3aa: CASRRGVANTGELFF
v_gene: TRBV10-3; d_gene: -; j_gene: TRBJ2-5; abundance: -; CDR3nt: TGTGCCATCAGGGGTGGGGCCGCGGAGACCCAGTACTTC; CDR3aa: CAIRGGAAETQYF
v_gene: TRBV4-1; d_gene: -; j_gene: TRBJ1-1; abundance: -; CDR3nt: TGCGCCAGCAGCCAAGCCCCCGACAGCTTGAACACTGAAGCTTTCTTT; CDR3aa: CASSQAPDSLNTEAFF
v_gene: TRBV9; d_gene: -; j_gene: TRBJ2-1; abundance: many; CDR3nt: TGTGCCAGCAGTGAGAACGGGGGCAGCTCCTACAATGAGCAGTTCTTC; CDR3aa: CASSENGGSSYNEQFF
v_gene: TRBV6-2/TRBV6-3; d_gene: -; j_gene: TRBJ1-5; abundance: few; CDR3nt: TGTGCCAGCAGTTACGGTCAAGTGAACAATCAGCCCCAGCATTTT; CDR3aa: CASSYGQVNNQPQHF
v_gene: TRBV6-2/TRBV6-3; d_gene: -; j_gene: TRBJ2-5; abundance: few; CDR3nt: TGTGCCAGCAGTACACCCGGGACGAGCCAAGAGACCCAGTACTTC; CDR3aa: CASSTPGTSQETQYF
v_gene: TRBV7-2; d_gene: -; j_gene: TRBJ1-2; abundance: few; CDR3nt: TGTGCCAGCAGTCGACCGACAGGCAGCTATGGCTACACCTTC; CDR3aa: CASSRPTGSYGYTF
v_gene: TRBV7-9; d_gene: -; j_gene: TRBJ2-5; abundance: many; CDR3nt: TGTGCCAGCAGCTTACCCTGGGAGACCCAGTACTTC; CDR3aa: CASSLPWETQYF
v_gene: TRBV19; d_gene: -; j_gene: TRBJ1-1; abundance: -; CDR3nt: TGTGCCAGTAGTTATCAGAAGAACACTGAAGCTTTCTTT; CDR3aa: CASSYQKNTEAFF
v_gene: TRBV5-1; d_gene: TRBD1; j_gene: TRBJ1-2; abundance: -; CDR3nt: TGCGCCAGCAGCTGGGGGACAGGGGCAGTCTACACCTTC; CDR3aa: CASSWGTGAVYTF
v_gene: TRBV4-1; d_gene: TRBD1; j_gene: TRBJ1-1; abundance: -; CDR3nt: TGCGCCAGCAGCCCCGACAGGGTCGAAGCTTTCTTT; CDR3aa: CASSPDRVEAFF
v_gene: TRBV7-2; d_gene: -; j_gene: TRBJ2-5; abundance: -; CDR3nt: TGTGCCAGCAGCTTAGTAAATGCGGGGAGGCAGTACTTC; CDR3aa: CASSLVNAGRQYF
v_gene: TRBV5-1; d_gene: -; j_gene: TRBJ2-5; abundance: many; CDR3nt: TGCGCCAGCAGCTTGGGACAGACCACTCAAGAGACCCAGTACTTC; CDR3aa: CASSLGQTTQETQYF
v_gene: TRBV6-4; d_gene: -; j_gene: TRBJ2-3; abundance: many; CDR3nt: TGTGCCAGCAGTGAACAGGGAGATACGCAGTATTTT; CDR3aa: CASSEQGDTQYF
v_gene: TRBV10-3; d_gene: -; j_gene: TRBJ2-3; abundance: -; CDR3nt: TGTGCCATCAGTGACAGGGCGAGACTCACAGATACGCAGTATTTT; CDR3aa: CAISDRARLTDTQYF
v_gene: TRBV5-4; d_gene: -; j_gene: TRBJ2-3; abundance: many; CDR3nt: TGTGCCAGCAGCTTGGCCATGAGGTGGGGAGATACGCAGTATTTT; CDR3aa: CASSLAMRWGDTQYF
v_gene: TRBV3-1; d_gene: TRBD2; j_gene: TRBJ2-1; abundance: -; CDR3nt: TGTGCCAGCAGCCAAGATTCAGGGCTAGCGGGGGACAATGAGCAGTTCTTC; CDR3aa: CASSQDSGLAGDNEQFF
v_gene: TRBV6-6; d_gene: -; j_gene: TRBJ1-6; abundance: few; CDR3nt: TGTGCCAGCAGTTCCACAGGAACCCCGGCGGGGTCACCCCTCCACTTT; CDR3aa: CASSSTGTPAGSPLHF
v_gene: TRBV4-1; d_gene: -; j_gene: TRBJ1-2; abundance: -; CDR3nt: TGCGCCAGCAGCCAATGGGGGACCGAGACAGCCCCTTTCACCTTC; CDR3aa: CASSQWGTETAPFTF
v_gene: TRBV6-2/TRBV6-3; d_gene: -; j_gene: TRBJ2-3; abundance: few; CDR3nt: TGTGCCAGCAGTTACGGCGGGGGCAATACGCAGTATTTT; CDR3aa: CASSYGGGNTQYF
v_gene: TRBV12-3/TRBV12-4; d_gene: TRBD1; j_gene: TRBJ2-3; abundance: few; CDR3nt: TGTGCCAGCAGATTGGACAGGGGGCCAGATACGCAGTATTTT; CDR3aa: CASRLDRGPDTQYF
v_gene: TRBV20-1; d_gene: -; j_gene: TRBJ2-7; abundance: -; CDR3nt: TGCAGTGCCACCCGCCCGGGCCCCTACGAGCAGTACTTC; CDR3aa: CSATRPGPYEQYF
v_gene: TRBV7-7; d_gene: TRBD2; j_gene: TRBJ2-5; abundance: -; CDR3nt: TGTGCCAGCAGCTTAGGCGGGACGCGGGGGGAGACCCAGTACTTC; CDR3aa: CASSLGGTRGETQYF
v_gene: TRBV18; d_gene: -; j_gene: TRBJ1-1; abundance: many; CDR3nt: TGTGCCAGCTCATCAACAGGGAACACTGAAGCTTTCTTT; CDR3aa: CASSSTGNTEAFF
v_gene: TRBV23-1; d_gene: -; j_gene: TRBJ2-1; abundance: few; CDR3nt: TGCGCCAGCAGTCAATATTGGGGGCATGAGCAGTTCTTC; CDR3aa: CASSQYWGHEQFF
v_gene: TRBV5-1; d_gene: -; j_gene: TRBJ1-4; abundance: -; CDR3nt: TGCGCCAGTCGTACAGGGTTCGAGAATGAAAAACTGTTTTTT; CDR3aa: CASRTGFENEKLFF
v_gene: TRBV7-9; d_gene: -; j_gene: TRBJ1-1; abundance: few; CDR3nt: TGTGCCAGCAGCTTACGGGGCGCTGAAGCTTTCTTT; CDR3aa: CASSLRGAEAFF
v_gene: TRBV20-1; d_gene: TRBD1; j_gene: TRBJ2-2; abundance: few; CDR3nt: TGCAGTGCTAGAGCCTTCGACCCACAGGGGGCCACCGGGGAGCTGTTTTTT; CDR3aa: CSARAFDPQGATGELFF
v_gene: TRBV27; d_gene: TRBD2; j_gene: TRBJ2-5; abundance: many; CDR3nt: TGTGCCAGCAGTTTGGCCTCGGCGGGGGGGCTGGAGACCCAGTACTTC; CDR3aa: CASSLASAGGLETQYF
v_gene: TRBV4-1; d_gene: -; j_gene: TRBJ2-5; abundance: many; CDR3nt: TGCGCCAGCAGCCAGCCTGGGCGGACAGAAGAGACCCAGTACTTC; CDR3aa: CASSQPGRTEETQYF
v_gene: TRBV11-2; d_gene: TRBD1; j_gene: TRBJ2-4; abundance: few; CDR3nt: TGTGCCAGCAGCTTACTAAAGGACAGGGCCCAAAACATTCAGTACTTC; CDR3aa: CASSLLKDRAQNIQYF
v_gene: TRBV28; d_gene: -; j_gene: TRBJ2-1; abundance: few; CDR3nt: TGTGCCAGCAGAGCCTCCCTCGCGAATGAGCAGTTCTTC; CDR3aa: CASRASLANEQFF
v_gene: TRBV3-1; d_gene: -; j_gene: TRBJ2-2; abundance: many; CDR3nt: TGTGCCAGCGCGGTACTCCACGGTGGGAACACCGGGGAGCTGTTTTTT; CDR3aa: CASAVLHGGNTGELFF
v_gene: TRBV15; d_gene: -; j_gene: TRBJ2-3; abundance: many; CDR3nt: TGTGCCACCAGCAGACGGGGCTTCACAGATACGCAGTATTTT; CDR3aa: CATSRRGFTDTQYF
v_gene: TRBV3-1; d_gene: -; j_gene: TRBJ1-2; abundance: -; CDR3nt: TGTGCCAGCAGCCAAGATCTTGACAGAATCTATGGCTACACCTTC; CDR3aa: CASSQDLDRIYGYTF
v_gene: TRBV19; d_gene: -; j_gene: TRBJ2-4; abundance: few; CDR3nt: TGTGCCAGTAGTGACGGAGCCAAAAACATTCAGTACTTC; CDR3aa: CASSDGAKNIQYF
v_gene: TRBV20-1; d_gene: -; j_gene: TRBJ2-5; abundance: -; CDR3nt: TGCAGTGCTACTAAACCTAGGACCGACCGGGAGACCCAGTACTTC; CDR3aa: CSATKPRTDRETQYF
v_gene: TRBV15; d_gene: -; j_gene: TRBJ2-3; abundance: -; CDR3nt: TGTGCCACCAGCATGTTGGCGGGAAACACAGATACGCAGTATTTT; CDR3aa: CATSMLAGNTDTQYF